This T cell receptor (beta chain) was identified in a study of naive and memory T cell subsets. Study findings and constraints: TCR abundance followed a power law differing between naive and memory subsets. Clonotypes are single alpha or beta chains, not paired receptors.

An equimolar mix of two oligonucleotides served as the beta constant-region primer for TRBC1 and TRBC2. Four rounds of PCR amplified the ligated cDNA using nested alpha and beta constant-region primers plus SP2. In TCRdb, the UMI-ligation and nested PCR reads were re-called with MiXCR into one record per CDR3 protein. Among just over 80,000 distinct CDR3 sequences listed, roughly 9.2% were seen once. Germline CDR1 is DFQATT and CDR2 is SNEGSKA (reference sequence). The CDR3 is made up of 16 amino acids. Trimming at V came to 0 bases and at J to 5 bases, leaving 9 bases not matched to a gene. Many counts were recorded for this clonotype. Its antigen is currently unknown. After the first PCR, alpha and beta chain libraries were processed separately.

The rearrangement uses TRBV20-1 and TRBJ1-1; 10 nucleotides line up with TRBD1. This sequence was found in a human donor in good health. The sequenced sample consisted of naive CD8+ T cells from blood. The CDR3 loop is CSARDDSRDRGTEAFF. The CDR3, as DNA: TGCAGTGCTAGAGATGATTCTCGGGACAGGGGTACTGAAGCTTTCTTT.